These 18 T cell receptor beta chains were all obtained from the same sample, sequenced in a study of blood T cell repertoires in COVID-19. Here immunoSEQ multiplex PCR was the method, and the copy in TCRdb shows in-frame clones only, minus some. Here the sample spans more than 200,000 clones, more than 85% being singletons. The specimen was peripheral blood. All receptors derive from a woman aged 55-70 years with COVID-19, enrolled during active disease.

V usage is TRBV12-3 or TRBV12-4 and J usage is TRBJ2-5; TRBD1 might be the D (6 bases). V was shortened by 3 bases and J by 2 bases, with 7 bases between the two germline ends. The CDR3 loop spans 13 amino acids. CDR3 DNA: TGTGCCAGCAGTTTGAGGGGGCAAGAGACCCAGTACTTC. Translated, it gives CASSLRGQETQYF.

V usage is TRBV19 and J usage is TRBJ2-3; 13 nucleotides line up with TRBD2. Germline loops: CDR1 LNHDA, CDR2 SQIVND (reference sequence). The junction had 2 bases not matched to a gene; V was cut back by 0 bases and J by 2 bases. CDR3 length: 17 residues. In DNA form, the CDR3 reads TGTGCCAGTAGTATAGAGGGACTAGCGGGATTCACAGATACGCAGTATTTT. It translates to CASSIEGLAGFTDTQYF.

A remark on this clone: The same CDR3 can be traced to other DNA sequences in this sample. This rearrangement joins TRBV24-1 to TRBJ1-2, with a weak D call TRBD1 (6 bases). The V gene lost 3 bases and the J gene lost 7 bases, with 11 bases spanning the gap. CDR1 and CDR2 from the germline V gene are KGHDR and SFDVKD. The CDR3 contains 13 residues. In DNA, the CDR3 is TGTGCCACCAGTGATCGCGGGGGGCTTGGCTACACCTTC. It specifies CATSDRGGLGYTF.

The V call is TRBV9, the J call TRBJ2-5; maybe TRBD2 (7 bases). Per germline, CDR1 SGDLS and CDR2 YYNGEE. CDR3 size: 15 residues. Trimming took 0 bases from V and 4 from J, leaving 13 bases between them. The chain's CDR3 is CASSVDRGGGETQYF. CDR3 coding DNA: TGTGCCAGCAGCGTAGATCGGGGAGGGGGAGAGACCCAGTACTTC.

This clone was seen once. The chain links TRBV10-3 to TRBJ2-2; TRBD1 matches 8 bases. There are 14 residues in the CDR3. The V segment lost 6 bases and the J segment 5 bases; nucleotides outside the gene matches: 5. Germline V lookup: CDR1 ENHRY, CDR2 SYGVKD. CDR3 sequence: CAISGQGVTGELFF. The CDR3 nucleotides read TGTGCCATCAGCGGACAGGGTGTGACCGGGGAGCTGTTTTTT.

This chain uses TRBV3-1 (or the pseudogene TRBV3-2) with TRBJ2-3, with TRBD2 matching over 8 bases. Looked up from germline, CDR1 is LGHDT and CDR2 is YNNKEL (reference sequence). CDR3 length: 15 amino acids. Losses at the gene ends were 1 base for V and 0 bases for J; bases not matched to a gene: 0. CDR3 bases: TGTGCCAGCAGCCAAGGCGGGAGGAGCACAGATACGCAGTATTTT. Encoded protein: CASSQGGRSTDTQYF.

The V call is TRBV6-5, the J call TRBJ1-3, with 7 bases aligning to TRBD1. The V and J ends lost 2 bases and 1 base, in that order; junction bases with no gene match: 5. The germline V gene encodes CDR1 MNHEY and CDR2 SVGAGI. The CDR3 runs to 16 residues. The CDR3 DNA reads TGTGCCAGCAGTTACGGGACAGCTTCATCTGGAAACACCATATATTTT. Protein: CASSYGTASSGNTIYF.

The chain couples TRBV7-9 to TRBJ2-7, with 12 bases aligning to TRBD2. The CDR3 loop spans 16 amino acids. The germline V gene has CDR1 SEHNR and CDR2 FQNEAQ (reference sequence). V lost 4 bases to trimming and J lost 3 bases; unmatched junction nucleotides: 7. The CDR3 is CASSSSTSGSLYEQYF. In DNA, the CDR3 is TGTGCCAGCAGCTCCTCGACTAGCGGGAGTCTCTACGAGCAGTACTTC.

This chain uses TRBV19 with TRBJ1-1; D is unclear. V lost 7 bases to trimming and J lost 4 bases, with 19 bases between them. CDR3 size: 15 residues. Germline assignment: CDR1 LNHDA and CDR2 SQIVND (reference sequence). CDR3 residues: CASMVRVGLGTEAFF. The CDR3 DNA sequence: TGTGCCAGTATGGTGCGGGTTGGGTTGGGCACTGAAGCTTTCTTT.

This chain links TRBV29-1 with TRBJ2-7, with D tentatively TRBD2 (6 bases). This CDR3 comprises 13 residues. The germline V gene has CDR1 SQVTM and CDR2 ANQGSEA. V shed 5 bases and J shed 4 bases, with 15 bases lying between them. The chain's CDR3 is CSVREAGGYEQYF. CDR3 coding DNA: TGCAGCGTTAGGGAGGCTGGGGGATACGAGCAGTACTTC.

The table lists this clone with a few counts. V gene TRBV28 combines with J gene TRBJ2-5; 10 nucleotides line up with TRBD1. Losses at the gene ends were 3 bases for V and 4 bases for J; bases not matched to a gene: 5. Germline V gene data show CDR1 as MDHEN and CDR2 as SYDVKM. The CDR3 length is 15 residues. The CDR3, as DNA: TGTGCCAGCAGTTTTTCGACAGGGGGCCCAGAGACCCAGTACTTC. This translates into CASSFSTGGPETQYF.

The chain links TRBV15 to TRBJ1-5; 7 bases agree with TRBD1. The CDR3 has 16 residues. Per germline, CDR1 LNHNV and CDR2 YYDKDF (reference sequence). V was clipped by 0 bases and J by 1 base; unmatched bases: 3. For the CDR3, the DNA is TGTGCCACCAGCAGAGATCAGGGGGGAAGCAATCAGCCCCAGCATTTT. Amino acid sequence: CATSRDQGGSNQPQHF.

This chain links TRBV6-5 with TRBJ2-1; unclear D gene. The CDR3 extends over 13 amino acids. Per germline, CDR1 MNHEY and CDR2 SVGAGI. The V and J ends lost 6 bases and 6 bases respectively, with 12 bases between them. CDR3 sequence: CASSSTNFNEQFF. The DNA for the CDR3 is TGTGCCAGCAGCTCGACAAATTTCAATGAGCAGTTCTTC.

The CDR3 DNA reads TGTGCCAGCAGCCAAGAGTCAGCTCGGACTTACGAGCAGTACTTC. It encodes CASSQESARTYEQYF. The chain joins TRBV4-2 to TRBJ2-7, with D possibly being TRBD2 (5 bases). Trimming took off 0 bases at V and 4 bases at J, with 13 bases between the two ends. This CDR3 is 15 amino acids long. In germline, CDR1 is LGHNA, CDR2 YNFKEQ.

The chain has TRBV18 and TRBJ2-7; TRBD1 is a possible D gene (5 bases). Looked up from germline, CDR1 is KGHSH and CDR2 is LQKENI. V was shortened by 3 bases and J by 3 bases, with 6 bases between the two germline ends. The CDR3 is 12 residues long. The CDR3 spells CASSPDSYEQYF. In DNA, the CDR3 is TGTGCCAGCTCACCTGACAGCTACGAGCAGTACTTC. The whole variable domain, filled in from reference TRBV18 and TRBJ2-7, reads NAGVMQNPRHLVRRRGQEARLRCSPMKGHSHVYWYRQLPEEGLKFMVYLQKENIIDESGMPKERFSAEFPKEGPSILRIQQVVRGDSAAYFCASSPDSYEQYFGPGTRLTVT.

V and J are TRBV7-9 and TRBJ2-3; D is unclear. The germline V gene has CDR1 SEHNR and CDR2 FQNEAQ (reference sequence). CDR3 size: 15 residues. V was cut by 1 base and J by 4 bases, with 12 bases left in between. The CDR3: CASSLGRLRADTQYF. DNA of the CDR3: TGTGCCAGCAGCTTAGGGCGGCTTCGGGCAGATACGCAGTATTTT.

This chain connects TRBV5-4 to TRBJ2-7; perhaps TRBD1 as D (6 bases). In germline, CDR1 is SGHNT, CDR2 YYREEE (reference sequence). This CDR3 spans 13 amino acids. Trimming took off 4 bases at V and 3 bases at J, with 11 bases between the two ends. In DNA form, the CDR3 reads TGTGCCAGCAGCCGCCGACAGGACTACGAGCAGTACTTC. It encodes CASSRRQDYEQYF.

CDR3 region: CASPGAGGRRDTQYF. As DNA, the CDR3 is TGTGCCAGCCCTGGGGCGGGAGGGCGGAGGGATACGCAGTATTTT. This chain uses TRBV2 with TRBJ2-3; 9 positions agree with TRBD2. This CDR3 is built from 15 residues. The V and J ends lost 8 bases and 6 bases, in that order; junction bases with no gene match: 12. CDR1 is SNHLY, CDR2 FYNNEI, per germline.